The sequence of this T cell receptor (beta chain) was determined in a study of cytomegalovirus exposure and HLA in healthy donors. Deletions cut 4 bases from V and 2 bases from J, with 12 bases between. The CDR3 is 14 amino acids. Per germline, CDR1 SGHDN and CDR2 FVKESK. It was with 60 Vbeta and 13 Jbeta primers that the PCR ran. TCRdb's table, derived via immunoSEQ multiplex PCR, lists solely in-frame clones and lacks some. The data show under 100,000 clones, roughly 80% seen once. Source material: PBMCs. V is TRBV14 and J is TRBJ2-7, with D maybe TRBD2 (6 bases). The TCR comes from a man aged 50-60 years in good health and CMV-seronegative. CDR3: CASSLMAGPYEQYF. CDR3 nucleotides: TGTGCCAGCAGCCTAATGGCGGGGCCCTACGAGCAGTACTTC. Filled out from reference TRBV14 and TRBJ2-7, the complete variable domain reads EAGVTQFPSHSVIEKGQTVTLRCDPISGHDNLYWYRRVMGKEIKFLLHFVKESKQDESGMPNNRFLAERTGGTYSTLKVQPAELEDSGVYFCASSLMAGPYEQYFGPGTRLTVT.